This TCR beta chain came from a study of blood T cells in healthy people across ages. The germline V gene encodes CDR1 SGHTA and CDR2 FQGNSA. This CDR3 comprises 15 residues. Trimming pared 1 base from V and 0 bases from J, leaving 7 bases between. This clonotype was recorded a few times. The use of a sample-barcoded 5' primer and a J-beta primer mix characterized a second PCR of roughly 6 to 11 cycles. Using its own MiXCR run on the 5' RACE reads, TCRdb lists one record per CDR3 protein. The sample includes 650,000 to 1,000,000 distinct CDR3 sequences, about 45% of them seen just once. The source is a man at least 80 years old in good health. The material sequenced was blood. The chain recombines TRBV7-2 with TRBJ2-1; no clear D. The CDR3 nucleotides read TGTGCCAGCAGCTTAGAGGCCCGCTCCTACAATGAGCAGTTCTTC. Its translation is CASSLEARSYNEQFF.